The source of this TCR beta chain is a study of blood T cell repertoires in COVID-19 (dated by TCRdb to the early 2020s). For context, the study as a whole: Collaborator samples came from the United States, Italy and Spain and covered acute and convalescent phases of COVID-19. The prospective study material was composed of cDNA or gDNA derived from T cells, B-cell-depleted T cells, or PBMCs. Subjects who had been exposed to COVID-19, were actively infected with it, or had recovered from it provided the deeply sampled blood TCRbeta repertoires that made up the dataset. The repertoires were released in a freely available public database meant as a resource for research on the immune response to SARS-CoV-2. The samples were drawn from two sources: the first 160 participants of the ongoing ImmuneRACE study, and over 950 subjects contributed by 6 global collaborators. The sample metadata nearly always contained a de-identified subject ID, COVID-19 status, age in years and sex. Where available, HLA class I and class II types were obtained from metadata supplied by the sample provider rather than from assay-based typing.

Study-wide findings and limitations: The amount of clinical and demographic metadata varied by source and participant and was provided uncurated.

TCRbeta CDR3 regions were amplified from genomic DNA using the immunoSEQ Assay, a bias-controlled multiplex PCR. Per the original workflow: Within the assay, amplification of reference gene primers was used to estimate how many nucleated cells each sample contained. Sequence reads were collapsed and filtered to measure the absolute abundance of every unique TCRbeta CDR3 rearrangement. Productive Simpson clonality was computed per sample as the square root of Simpson's diversity index over productive rearrangements. TCRdb's version of the immuneACCESS table is confined to in-frame rearrangements and falls short of the full clone set. An unresolved V gene accounts for under half of the shortfall where checked; the remainder is of unknown origin. V, J and clone size were drawn from that table, and D and trimming were deduced from the DNA. This sample holds approximately 76,000 clones; 91% were observed only once. The ten top clones hold 7% to 9.5% of the sample.

The CDR3 covers 14 residues, taking in both the cysteine and the phenylalanine. The retained sequence is limited to the CDR3, 42 bases, with the frame set at the first base. The germline V gene encodes CDR1 SNHLY and CDR2 FYNNEI. V ends up 4 bases short and J 5 bases short, with an unmatched junction base count of 4. Each collaborating institution followed its own protocols to collect whole blood in K2EDTA tubes. Collaborator samples were shipped for TCRbeta analysis as frozen whole blood, isolated PBMCs, or DNA extracted from either sample type. This clone was seen only once. Its antigen target is currently unknown. Per-base quality was not reported, and no clone a single base away is much larger than it.

The sample was peripheral blood. This sequence uses TRBV2 and TRBJ1-1, with 10 bases aligning to TRBD1. This clonotype was sampled from a human donor in a cohort sampled during active COVID-19. Here is the DNA: TGTGCCAGCAGTGGGACAGGGGGGGTGACTGAAGCTTTCTTT. Translated, this gives CASSGTGGVTEAFF.